In this sample, the clone carrying this TCR beta chain turned up a few times. What it binds is not known. The method was immunoSEQ multiplex PCR; TCRdb's version includes in-frame clones alone and lacks a portion of them. Among tens of thousands of clones listed, around 90% were seen once. The data belong to a study of OX40 agonist ivuxolimab in advanced cancers. Germline trimming cut 3 bases from V and 3 bases from J; bases unmatched to any gene: 4. This CDR3 region has 15 residues. CDR1 and CDR2 (germline): SGHRS, YFSETQ. Broader study findings: Near-lowest levels of clonal expansion characterized partial responders at 0.1-3.0 mg/kg. Which antigen the expanded peripheral T cells recognized is unknown.

The chain links TRBV5-1 to TRBJ2-2; TRBD1 agrees at 8 bases. The specimen comprised CD4+ or CD8+ T cells sorted from blood, sampled in a trial of the OX40 agonist ivuxolimab. This TCR was sampled from an adult with an advanced solid tumor such as melanoma, head and neck, liver or kidney cancer. This chain's CDR3 is CASSSATGDTGELFF. The CDR3 DNA reads TGCGCCAGCAGCTCGGCGACAGGGGACACCGGGGAGCTGTTTTTT.